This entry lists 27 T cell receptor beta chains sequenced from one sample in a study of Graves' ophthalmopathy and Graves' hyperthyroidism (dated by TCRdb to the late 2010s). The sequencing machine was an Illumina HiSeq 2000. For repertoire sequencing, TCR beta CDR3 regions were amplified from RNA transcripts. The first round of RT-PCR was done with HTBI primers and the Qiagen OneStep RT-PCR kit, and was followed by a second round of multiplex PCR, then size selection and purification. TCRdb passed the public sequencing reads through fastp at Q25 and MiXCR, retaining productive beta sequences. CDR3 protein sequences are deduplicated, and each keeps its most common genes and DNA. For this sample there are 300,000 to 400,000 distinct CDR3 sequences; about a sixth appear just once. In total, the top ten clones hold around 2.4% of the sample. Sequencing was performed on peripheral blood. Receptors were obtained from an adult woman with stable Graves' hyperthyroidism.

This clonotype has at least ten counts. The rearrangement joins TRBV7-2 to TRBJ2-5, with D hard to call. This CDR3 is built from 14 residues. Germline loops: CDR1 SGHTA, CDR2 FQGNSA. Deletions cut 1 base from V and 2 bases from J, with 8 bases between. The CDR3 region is CASSLGRRQETQYF. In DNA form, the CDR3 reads TGTGCCAGCAGCTTAGGTCGCAGACAAGAGACCCAGTACTTC.

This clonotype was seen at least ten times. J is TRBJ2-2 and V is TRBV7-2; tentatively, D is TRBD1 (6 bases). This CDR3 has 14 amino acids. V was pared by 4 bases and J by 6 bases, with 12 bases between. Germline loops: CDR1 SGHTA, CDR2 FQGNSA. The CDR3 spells CASSSNRAAGELFF. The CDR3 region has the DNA TGTGCCAGCAGCTCAAACAGGGCGGCCGGGGAGCTGTTTTTT.

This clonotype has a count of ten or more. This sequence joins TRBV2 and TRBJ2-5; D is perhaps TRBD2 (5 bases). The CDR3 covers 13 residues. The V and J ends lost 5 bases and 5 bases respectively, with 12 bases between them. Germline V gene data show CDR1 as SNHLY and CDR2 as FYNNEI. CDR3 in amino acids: CASSREARETQYF. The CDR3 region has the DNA TGTGCCAGCAGTCGGGAAGCCCGGGAGACCCAGTACTTC.

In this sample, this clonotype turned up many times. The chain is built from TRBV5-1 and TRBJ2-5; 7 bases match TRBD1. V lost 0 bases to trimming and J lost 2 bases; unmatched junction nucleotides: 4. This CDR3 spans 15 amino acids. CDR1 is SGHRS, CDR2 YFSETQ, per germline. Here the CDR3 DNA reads TGCGCCAGCAGCTTGGCCGGGACAGATCAAGAGACCCAGTACTTC. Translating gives CASSLAGTDQETQYF.

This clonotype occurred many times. CDR3: CASSALRGPGANVLTF. The CDR3 DNA follows: TGTGCCAGCAGCGCTCTCAGGGGGCCTGGGGCCAACGTCCTGACTTTC. V is TRBV25-1 and J is TRBJ2-6, with 8 nucleotides matching TRBD1. CDR1 MGHDK and CDR2 SYGVNS come from the germline V gene. The CDR3 is 16 residues long. With V trimmed by 6 bases and J by 2 bases, 6 bases remained unmatched.

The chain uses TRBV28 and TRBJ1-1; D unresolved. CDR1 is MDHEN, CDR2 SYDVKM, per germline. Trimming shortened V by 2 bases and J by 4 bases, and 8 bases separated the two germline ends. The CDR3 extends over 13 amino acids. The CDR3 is CASSLPDGTEAFF. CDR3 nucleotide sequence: TGTGCCAGCAGTTTACCAGACGGCACTGAAGCTTTCTTT.

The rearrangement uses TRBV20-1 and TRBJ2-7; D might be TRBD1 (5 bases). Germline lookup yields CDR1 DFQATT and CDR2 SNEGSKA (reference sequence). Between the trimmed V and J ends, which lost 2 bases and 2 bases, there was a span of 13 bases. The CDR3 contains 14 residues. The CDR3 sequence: CSARTDKGAYEQYF. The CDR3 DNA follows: TGCAGTGCTAGAACGGACAAAGGAGCCTACGAGCAGTACTTC.

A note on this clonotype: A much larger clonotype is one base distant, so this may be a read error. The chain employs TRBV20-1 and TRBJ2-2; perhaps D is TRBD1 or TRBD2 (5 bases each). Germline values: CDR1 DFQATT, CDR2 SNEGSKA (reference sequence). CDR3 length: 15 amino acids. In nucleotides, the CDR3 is TGCAGTGCTAGAGATGGGGACGGGTACGTCGGGGAGCTGTGTTTT. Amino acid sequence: CSARDGDGYVGELCF.

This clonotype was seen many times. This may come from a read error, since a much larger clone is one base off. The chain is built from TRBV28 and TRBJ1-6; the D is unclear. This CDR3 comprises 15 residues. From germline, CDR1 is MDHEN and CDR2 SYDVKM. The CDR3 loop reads CASSFTISYNSPPHF. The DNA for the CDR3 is TGTGCCAGCAGTTTTACTATATCCTATAATTCACCCCCCCACTTT.

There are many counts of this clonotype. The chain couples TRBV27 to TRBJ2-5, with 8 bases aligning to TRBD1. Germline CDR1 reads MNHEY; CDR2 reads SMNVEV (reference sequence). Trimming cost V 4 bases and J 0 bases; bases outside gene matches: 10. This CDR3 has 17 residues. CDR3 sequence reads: CASSSRGRARYQETQYF. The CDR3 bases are TGTGCCAGCAGTTCCAGGGGGCGAGCCCGGTACCAAGAGACCCAGTACTTC.

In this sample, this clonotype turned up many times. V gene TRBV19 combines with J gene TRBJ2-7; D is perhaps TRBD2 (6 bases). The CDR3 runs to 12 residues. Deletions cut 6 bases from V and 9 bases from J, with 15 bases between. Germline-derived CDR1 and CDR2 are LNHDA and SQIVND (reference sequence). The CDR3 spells CASSTGTAGQYF. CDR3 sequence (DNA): TGTGCCAGTAGCACCGGGACTGCCGGGCAGTACTTC. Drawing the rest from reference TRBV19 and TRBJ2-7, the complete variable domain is DGGITQSPKYLFRKEGQNVTLSCEQNLNHDAMYWYRQDPGQGLRLIYYSQIVNDFQKGDIAEGYSVSREKKESFPLTVTSAQKNPTAFYLCASSTGTAGQYFGPGTRLTVT.

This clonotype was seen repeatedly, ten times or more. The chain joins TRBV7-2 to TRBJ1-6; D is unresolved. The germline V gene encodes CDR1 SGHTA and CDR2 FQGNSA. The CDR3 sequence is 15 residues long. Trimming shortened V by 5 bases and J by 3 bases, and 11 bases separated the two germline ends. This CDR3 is CASSPSLVYNSPLHF. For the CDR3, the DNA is TGTGCCAGCAGCCCTAGCCTGGTCTATAATTCACCCCTCCACTTT.

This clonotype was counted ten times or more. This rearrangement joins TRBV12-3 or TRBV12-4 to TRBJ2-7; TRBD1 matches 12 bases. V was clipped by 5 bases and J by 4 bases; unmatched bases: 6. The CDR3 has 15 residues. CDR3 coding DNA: TGTGCCAGCAGTCACCCGGGACAGGGGGCTTACGAGCAGTACTTC. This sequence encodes CASSHPGQGAYEQYF.

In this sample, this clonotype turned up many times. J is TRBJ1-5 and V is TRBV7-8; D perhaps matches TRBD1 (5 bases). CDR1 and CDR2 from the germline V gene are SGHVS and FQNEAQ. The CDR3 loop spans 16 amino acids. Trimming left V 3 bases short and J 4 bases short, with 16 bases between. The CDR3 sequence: CASSLSGTRWNQPQHF. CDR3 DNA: TGTGCCAGCAGCTTGTCGGGGACCAGGTGGAATCAGCCCCAGCATTTT.

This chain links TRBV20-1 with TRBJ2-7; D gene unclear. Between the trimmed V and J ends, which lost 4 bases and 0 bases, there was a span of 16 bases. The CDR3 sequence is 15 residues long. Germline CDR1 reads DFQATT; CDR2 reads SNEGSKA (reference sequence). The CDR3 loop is CSATGSGGYSYEQYF. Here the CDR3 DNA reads TGCAGTGCTACTGGCTCCGGCGGCTACTCCTACGAGCAGTACTTC.

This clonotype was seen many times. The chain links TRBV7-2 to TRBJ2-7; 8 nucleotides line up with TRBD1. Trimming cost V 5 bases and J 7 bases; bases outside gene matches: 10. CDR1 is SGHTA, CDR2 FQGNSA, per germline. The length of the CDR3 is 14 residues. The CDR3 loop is CASSPPATGEEQYF. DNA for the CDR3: TGTGCCAGCAGCCCCCCGGCGACAGGGGAAGAGCAGTACTTC.

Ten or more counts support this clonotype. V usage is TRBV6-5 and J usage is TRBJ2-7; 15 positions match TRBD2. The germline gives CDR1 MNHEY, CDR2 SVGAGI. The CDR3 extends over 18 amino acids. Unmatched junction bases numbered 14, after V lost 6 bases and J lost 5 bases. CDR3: CASSQGGGLAGGPHEQYF. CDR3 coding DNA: TGTGCCAGCAGCCAAGGGGGAGGACTAGCGGGAGGGCCCCACGAGCAGTACTTC.

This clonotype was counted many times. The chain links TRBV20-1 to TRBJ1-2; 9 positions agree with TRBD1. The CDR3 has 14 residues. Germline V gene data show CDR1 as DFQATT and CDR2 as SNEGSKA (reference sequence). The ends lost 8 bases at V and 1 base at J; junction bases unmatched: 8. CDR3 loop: CSTSQGANNYGYTF. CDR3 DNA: TGCAGTACATCACAGGGGGCGAATAACTATGGCTACACCTTC.

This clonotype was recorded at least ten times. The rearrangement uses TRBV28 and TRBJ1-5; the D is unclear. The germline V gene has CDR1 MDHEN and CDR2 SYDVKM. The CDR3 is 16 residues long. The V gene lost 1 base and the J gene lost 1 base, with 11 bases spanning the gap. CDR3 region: CASSLYFRTSNQPQHF. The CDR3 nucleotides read TGTGCCAGCAGTTTATACTTTAGGACGAGCAATCAGCCCCAGCATTTT.

CDR3 sequence reads: CASSPGRWQETQYF. For the CDR3, the DNA is TGTGCCAGCTCACCAGGGCGGTGGCAAGAGACCCAGTACTTC. This chain uses TRBV18 with TRBJ2-5; the D is unclear. The CDR3 covers 14 residues. Per germline, CDR1 KGHSH and CDR2 LQKENI. Trimming removed 2 bases from V and 2 bases from J, with 9 bases in between.

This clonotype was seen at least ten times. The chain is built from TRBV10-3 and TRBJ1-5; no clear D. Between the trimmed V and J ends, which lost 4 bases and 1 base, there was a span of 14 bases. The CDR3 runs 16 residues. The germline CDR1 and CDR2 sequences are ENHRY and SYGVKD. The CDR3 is CAISVSQVGSNQPQHF. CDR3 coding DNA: TGTGCCATCAGTGTTAGTCAGGTCGGGAGCAATCAGCCCCAGCATTTT.

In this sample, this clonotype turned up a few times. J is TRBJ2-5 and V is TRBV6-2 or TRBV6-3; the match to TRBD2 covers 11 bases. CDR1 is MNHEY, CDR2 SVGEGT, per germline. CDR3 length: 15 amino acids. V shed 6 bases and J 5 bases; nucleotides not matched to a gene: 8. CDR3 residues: CASRASGRRGETQYF. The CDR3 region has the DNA TGTGCCAGCAGGGCTAGCGGGAGGAGGGGGGAGACCCAGTACTTC.

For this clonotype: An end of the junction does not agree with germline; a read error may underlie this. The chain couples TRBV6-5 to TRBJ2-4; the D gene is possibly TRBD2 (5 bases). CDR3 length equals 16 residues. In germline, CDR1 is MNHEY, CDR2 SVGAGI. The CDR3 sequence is CASSYARTLARNIQYF. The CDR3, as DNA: TGTGCCAGCAGTTACGCACGAACCCTAGCCAGAAACATTCAGTACTTC.

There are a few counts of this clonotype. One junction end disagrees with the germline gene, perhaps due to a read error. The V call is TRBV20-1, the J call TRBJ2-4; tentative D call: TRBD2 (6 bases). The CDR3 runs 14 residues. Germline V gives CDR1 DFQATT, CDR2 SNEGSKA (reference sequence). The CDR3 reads CSAKRALAKNIKYF. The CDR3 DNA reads TGCAGTGCAAAGCGGGCACTAGCCAAAAACATTAAGTACTTC.

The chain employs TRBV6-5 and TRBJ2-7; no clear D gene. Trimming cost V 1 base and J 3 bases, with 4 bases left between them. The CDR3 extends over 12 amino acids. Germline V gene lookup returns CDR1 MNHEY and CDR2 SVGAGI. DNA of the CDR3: TGTGCCAGCAGTTACTTTGGCTACGAGCAGTACTTC. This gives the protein CASSYFGYEQYF.

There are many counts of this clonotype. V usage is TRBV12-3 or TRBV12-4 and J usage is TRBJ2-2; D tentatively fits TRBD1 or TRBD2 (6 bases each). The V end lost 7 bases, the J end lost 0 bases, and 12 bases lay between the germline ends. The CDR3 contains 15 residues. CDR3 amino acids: CASIPGATNTGELFF. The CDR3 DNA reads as TGTGCCAGCATTCCGGGGGCCACGAACACCGGGGAGCTGTTTTTT.

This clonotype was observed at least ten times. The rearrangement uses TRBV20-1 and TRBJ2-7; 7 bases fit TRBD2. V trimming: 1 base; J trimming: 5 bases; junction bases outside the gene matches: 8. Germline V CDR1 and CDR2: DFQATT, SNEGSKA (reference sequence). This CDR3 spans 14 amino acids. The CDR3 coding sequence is TGCAGTGCTAGAGTACTAGCGAGTCCCAACGAGCAGTACTTC. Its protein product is CSARVLASPNEQYF.